Shown below are 4 T cell receptor beta chains from a single sample sequenced in a study of cytomegalovirus exposure and HLA in healthy donors. 13 Jbeta primers and 60 Vbeta primers were used for the PCR. Clones were sequenced by immunoSEQ multiplex PCR, and TCRdb holds only the in-frame ones, with some missing. The table has around 130,000 clones, 74% seen once; the top ten hold roughly 6.3%. What was sequenced was PBMCs. These receptors were obtained from a woman aged 50 to 60 in good health and CMV-seropositive.

This clone came up a few times. The V gene is TRBV6-6, the J gene TRBJ2-2; D may be TRBD2 (6 bases). The V gene lost 8 bases and the J gene lost 5 bases, with 21 bases spanning the gap. Germline CDR1 and CDR2: MNHNY and SVGAGI (reference sequence). This CDR3 has 16 residues. CDR3 nucleotides: TGTGCCAGCTCGATGGGTCAGGGACTTGGGACCGGGGAGCTGTTTTTT. Its translation is CASSMGQGLGTGELFF.

The V and J genes are TRBV19 and TRBJ1-6, with a weak D call TRBD1 (5 bases). Trimming stripped 3 bases from V and 9 bases from J, with 24 bases between. CDR1 LNHDA and CDR2 SQIVND come from the germline V gene (reference sequence). The CDR3 has 18 residues. CDR3 nucleotides: TGTGCCAGTAGTATTAAAGGTGGAAGGGGCGGTGGTGGTTCACCCCTCCACTTT. Translating gives CASSIKGGRGGGGSPLHF.

In its sample, this clone was seen a few times. The gene calls are TRBV6-4 and TRBJ1-1; possible D gene TRBD1, 6 bases. Germline assignment: CDR1 MRHNA and CDR2 SNTAGT. The CDR3 covers 13 residues. The V gene lost 6 bases and the J gene lost 0 bases, with 8 bases spanning the gap. CDR3 nucleotide sequence: TGTGCCAGCAGGCGGACAGTGAACACTGAAGCTTTCTTT. As protein: CASRRTVNTEAFF.

The chain is built from TRBV9 and TRBJ1-6; 10 bases map to TRBD1. The germline CDR1 and CDR2 sequences are SGDLS and YYNGEE. V shed 5 bases, J shed 10 bases, and the junction held 9 bases outside the gene matches. The CDR3 extends over 15 amino acids. DNA of the CDR3: TGTGCCAGCAGGGAGGGGGGGACAGGGGTATCACCCCTCCACTTT. The encoded protein is CASREGGTGVSPLHF.